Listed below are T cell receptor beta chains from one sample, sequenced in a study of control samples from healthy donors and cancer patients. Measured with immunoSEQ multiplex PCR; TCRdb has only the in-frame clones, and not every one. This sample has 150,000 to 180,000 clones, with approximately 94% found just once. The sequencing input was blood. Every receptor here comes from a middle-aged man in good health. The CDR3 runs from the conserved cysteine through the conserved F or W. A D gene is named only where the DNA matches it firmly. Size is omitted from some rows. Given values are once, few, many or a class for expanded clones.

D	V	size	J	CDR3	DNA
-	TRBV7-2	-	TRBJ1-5	CASSPRVGQPQHF	TGTGCCAGCAGCCCCAGGGTAGGTCAGCCCCAGCATTTT
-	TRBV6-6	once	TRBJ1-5	CASSYGTGQPQHF	TGTGCCAGCAGTTACGGGACGGGTCAGCCCCAGCATTTT
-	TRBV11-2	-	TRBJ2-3	CASRTGTGRTDTQYF	TGTGCCAGCAGAACCGGGACGGGCCGCACAGATACGCAGTATTTT
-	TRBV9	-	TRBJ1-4	CASSVAGAPNEKLFF	TGTGCCAGCAGCGTAGCGGGGGCACCGAATGAAAAACTGTTTTTT
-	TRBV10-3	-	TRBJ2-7	CAISGSPRGYESYEQYF	TGTGCCATCAGTGGATCCCCGAGAGGGTATGAGTCCTACGAGCAGTACTTC
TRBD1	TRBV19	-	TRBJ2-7	CASGTGAQYEQYF	TGTGCCAGTGGAACAGGGGCCCAATACGAGCAGTACTTC
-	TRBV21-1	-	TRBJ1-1	CASSRDREGEAFF	TGTGCCAGCAGCAGGGACAGGGAGGGTGAAGCTTTCTTT
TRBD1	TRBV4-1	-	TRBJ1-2	CASSPPGTAYGYTF	TGCGCCAGCAGCCCTCCCGGGACAGCTTACGGCTACACCTTC
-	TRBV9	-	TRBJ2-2	CASSVAGGELFF	TGTGCCAGCAGCGTAGCTGGCGGGGAGCTGTTTTTT
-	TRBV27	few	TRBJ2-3	CASSLLPGASTDTQYF	TGTGCCAGCAGTTTACTCCCAGGGGCTAGCACAGATACGCAGTATTTT
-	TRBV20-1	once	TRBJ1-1	CSARGRNEAFF	TGCAGTGCTAGAGGGCGGAATGAAGCTTTCTTT
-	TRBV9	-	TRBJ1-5	CASSVDPGSQPQHF	TGTGCCAGCAGCGTAGATCCAGGGAGCCAGCCCCAGCATTTT
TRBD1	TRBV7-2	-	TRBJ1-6	CASSLEGRGSSPLHF	TGTGCCAGCAGCTTAGAGGGCAGGGGGAGTTCACCCCTCCACTTT
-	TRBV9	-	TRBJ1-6	CASSVEGLGNSPLHF	TGTGCCAGCAGCGTAGAGGGGCTCGGGAATTCACCCCTCCACTTT
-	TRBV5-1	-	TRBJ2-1	CASSGAASSYNEQFF	TGCGCCAGCAGCGGAGCGGCCAGCTCCTACAATGAGCAGTTCTTC
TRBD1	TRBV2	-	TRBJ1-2	CASSPDRVTMVNYGYTF	TGTGCCAGCAGCCCGGACAGGGTAACGATGGTAAACTATGGCTACACCTTC
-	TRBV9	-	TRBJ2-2	CASSVSGHTGELFF	TGTGCCAGCAGCGTATCGGGTCACACCGGGGAGCTGTTTTTT
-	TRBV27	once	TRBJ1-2	CASSLGIGYGYTF	TGTGCCAGCAGTTTAGGGATCGGCTATGGCTACACCTTC
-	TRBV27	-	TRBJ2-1	CASSLSPGSSYNEQFF	TGTGCCAGCAGTTTATCGCCAGGCAGCTCCTACAATGAGCAGTTCTTC
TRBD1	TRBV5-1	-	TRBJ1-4	CASSFSPGQGEKLFF	TGCGCCAGCAGTTTTTCACCGGGACAGGGTGAAAAACTGTTTTTT
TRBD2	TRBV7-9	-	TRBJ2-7	CASSFPRTSGGGVGYEQYF	TGTGCCAGCAGCTTTCCCCGAACCTCCGGCGGGGGAGTTGGATACGAGCAGTACTTC
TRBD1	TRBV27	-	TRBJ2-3	CASSLQQGIRDTQYF	TGTGCCAGCAGTCTCCAACAGGGGATTCGAGATACGCAGTATTTT
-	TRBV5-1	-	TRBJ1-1	CASSLGHLMNTEAFF	TGCGCCAGCAGCTTGGGACACTTAATGAACACTGAAGCTTTCTTT
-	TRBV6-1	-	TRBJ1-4	CASSEEGRRARPKELFF	TGTGCCAGCAGTGAAGAGGGCCGCCGAGCCCGACCGAAGGAACTGTTTTTT
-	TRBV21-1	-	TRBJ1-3	CASSKTGASGNTIYF	TGTGCCAGCAGCAAAACAGGGGCCTCTGGAAACACCATATATTTT
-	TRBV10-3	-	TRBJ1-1	CAISESKNTEAFF	TGTGCCATCAGTGAAAGTAAGAACACTGAAGCTTTCTTT
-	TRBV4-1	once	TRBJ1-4	CASSQAWDDGEKLFF	TGCGCCAGCAGCCAAGCTTGGGACGATGGTGAAAAACTGTTTTTT
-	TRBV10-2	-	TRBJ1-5	CASSDGPLVQPQHF	TGCGCCAGCAGTGATGGCCCCCTGGTTCAGCCCCAGCATTTT
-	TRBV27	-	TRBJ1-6	CASSPWVPGSRVNSPLHF	TGTGCCAGCAGTCCTTGGGTTCCCGGGAGTCGGGTTAACTCACCCCTCCACTTT
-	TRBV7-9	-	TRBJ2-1	CASSLEGAEYNEQFF	TGTGCCAGCAGCTTAGAGGGAGCGGAGTACAATGAGCAGTTCTTC
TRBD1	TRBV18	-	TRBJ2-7	CASSPAGTGAYEQYF	TGTGCCAGCTCACCCGCCGGGACAGGGGCCTACGAGCAGTACTTC
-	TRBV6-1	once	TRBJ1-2	CASSEESGFYGYTF	TGTGCCAGCAGTGAAGAGTCCGGGTTCTATGGCTACACCTTC
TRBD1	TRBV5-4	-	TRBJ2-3	CASSLGTDITDTQYF	TGTGCCAGCAGCCTTGGGACAGATATCACAGATACGCAGTATTTT
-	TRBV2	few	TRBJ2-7	CASSPSRDRGYEQYF	TGTGCCAGCAGCCCGTCGCGGGACAGAGGCTACGAGCAGTACTTC
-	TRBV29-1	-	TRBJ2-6	CSATEDSSGANVLTF	TGCAGCGCAACCGAGGACAGCTCTGGGGCCAACGTCCTGACTTTC
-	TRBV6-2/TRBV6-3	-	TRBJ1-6	CASSYGQINSPLHF	TGTGCCAGCAGTTACGGGCAGATTAATTCACCCCTCCACTTT
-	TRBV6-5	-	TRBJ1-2	CASIGDLRGYTF	TGTGCCAGCATCGGGGACCTCCGGGGCTACACCTTC